The clone carrying this TCR beta chain was seen a handful of times. Primers: 60 Vbeta forward and 13 Jbeta reverse. The protocol was immunoSEQ multiplex PCR, while the TCRdb copy is restricted to in-frame clones and leaves out a portion. The table shows over 150,000 clones, with 65% to 85% occurring only once. The sample is drawn from a study of cytomegalovirus exposure and HLA in healthy donors. Germline V lookup: CDR1 SGHDT, CDR2 YYEEEE. The length of the CDR3 is 15 residues. Deletions cut 0 bases from V and 7 bases from J, with 16 bases between. This TCR derives from a boy aged 2 to 10 in good health and CMV-seronegative. The sample consisted of PBMCs. The chain uses TRBV5-6 and TRBJ1-1; no firm D call. The CDR3 coding sequence is TGTGCCAGCAGCTTGGTGGTAGGATGGCAGGTTGAAGCTTTCTTT. It encodes CASSLVVGWQVEAFF.